This T cell receptor (beta chain) was identified in a study of neurological immune-mediated disorders. From 15-18 subjects, each sequencing run yielded over 160 million TCR-beta sequences. A single record per CDR3 protein comes from TCRdb applying MiXCR to the 5' RACE reads. The repertoire holds roughly 70,000 distinct CDR3 sequences, roughly 3.9% seen once, with under 1.5% in the top ten. This clonotype was counted ten times or more. The antigen is unknown. Study-level findings and limits: No expanded-clone CDR3 amino acid sequence recurred across subjects, suggesting private TCR-beta repertoires.

Germline V gene sequence: CDR1 SGDLS, CDR2 YYNGEE. The ends were cut back, 4 bases at V and 2 bases at J, with 16 bases in the middle. This CDR3 has 17 residues. The TCR comes from a man aged 30 to 45 with multiple sclerosis. The rearrangement uses TRBV9 and TRBJ2-6; D perhaps matches TRBD2 (6 bases). The sequencing sample was made of PBMCs. CDR3 amino acids: CASSHSGGVAGANVLTF. CDR3 coding DNA: TGTGCCAGCAGCCACAGTGGAGGGGTCGCTGGGGCCAACGTCCTGACTTTC.